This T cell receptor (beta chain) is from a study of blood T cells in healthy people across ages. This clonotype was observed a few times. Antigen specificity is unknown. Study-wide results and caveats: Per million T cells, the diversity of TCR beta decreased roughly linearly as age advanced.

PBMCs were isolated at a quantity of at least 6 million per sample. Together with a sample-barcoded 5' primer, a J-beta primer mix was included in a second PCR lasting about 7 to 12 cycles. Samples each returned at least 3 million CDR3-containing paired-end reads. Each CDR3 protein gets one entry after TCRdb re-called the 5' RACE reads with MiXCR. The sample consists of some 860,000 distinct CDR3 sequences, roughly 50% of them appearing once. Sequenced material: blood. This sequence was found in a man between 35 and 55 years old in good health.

This CDR3 is CASTFSGGPETQYF. In DNA, the CDR3 is TGTGCCAGCACCTTTAGCGGCGGGCCCGAGACCCAGTACTTC. The chain links TRBV7-6 to TRBJ2-5; TRBD2 is a possible D gene (6 bases). Germline V gene lookup returns CDR1 SGHVS and CDR2 FNYEAQ. V was shortened by 7 bases and J by 5 bases, with 17 bases between the two germline ends. This CDR3 contains 14 residues.